Following are 29 T cell receptor beta chains from one sample sequenced in a study of T cells in Graves' hyperthyroidism and ophthalmopathy. The investigators amplified TCR beta CDR3 regions from RNA transcripts. During a first-round RT-PCR of the TCR CDR3, the HTBI primer set was used. TCRdb ran MiXCR on the multiplex PCR reads and lists one entry per CDR3 protein. Among around 660,000 distinct CDR3 sequences listed, about 45% were seen once. Sequenced input: peripheral blood or thyroid tissue (not recorded which). These receptors originate from an adult man with Graves' disease, either hyperthyroidism or ophthalmopathy (not recorded which).

This clonotype turned up a few times. This clone may be a read error of a much larger clone one base away. For the CDR3, the DNA is TGTGCCAGCAGTCGACAGAATAGCAATCAGCCCCAGCATTTT. As protein: CASSRQNSNQPQHF. This sequence joins TRBV12-3 or TRBV12-4 and TRBJ1-5; perhaps TRBD1 as D (5 bases). Trimming cost V 5 bases and J 0 bases, with 8 bases left between them. The CDR3 is 14 residues long.

This clonotype came up many times. The V gene is TRBV7-9, the J gene TRBJ1-1; D perhaps matches TRBD1 (6 bases). This CDR3 region has 13 residues. The V end lost 7 bases, the J end lost 4 bases, and 13 bases lay between the germline ends. CDR1 is SEHNR, CDR2 FQNEAQ, per germline (reference sequence). The CDR3 nucleotides read TGTGCCAGCATGAGGGGGGACGGCACTGAAGCTTTCTTT. Translation: CASMRGDGTEAFF.

This clonotype was found a few times. V is TRBV20-1 and J is TRBJ1-4; D not resolved. The CDR3 length is 17 residues. Trimming removed 3 bases at V and 6 bases at J, with 23 bases between. Germline CDR1 is DFQATT and CDR2 is SNEGSKA (reference sequence). The chain's CDR3 is CSARGGNSGWVDEKLFF. In DNA, the CDR3 is TGCAGTGCTAGGGGTGGAAACAGCGGTTGGGTGGATGAAAAACTGTTTTTT.

This clonotype has a count of ten or more. The chain joins TRBV7-2 to TRBJ2-7; possibly TRBD1 for D (5 bases). Germline CDR1 and CDR2: SGHTA and FQGNSA. Trimming removed 5 bases at V and 5 bases at J, with 19 bases between. This CDR3 has 15 amino acids. The CDR3 loop reads CASSLLERGTDEQYF. The CDR3 DNA reads as TGTGCCAGCAGCCTACTTGAAAGGGGCACGGACGAGCAGTACTTC.

This sequence joins TRBV5-1 and TRBJ2-7; a weak D match, TRBD2 (7 bases). There are 15 residues in the CDR3. Per the germline V gene, CDR1 is SGHRS and CDR2 is YFSETQ. V lost 0 bases and J lost 2, with 12 bases in between. The CDR3 protein is CASSLVSGDTYEQYF. CDR3 sequence (DNA): TGCGCCAGCAGCTTGGTCAGCGGGGACACCTACGAGCAGTACTTC. Using reference TRBV5-1 and TRBJ2-7 for the parts outside the CDR3, the full variable domain is KAGVTQTPRYLIKTRGQQVTLSCSPISGHRSVSWYQQTPGQGLQFLFEYFSETQRNKGNFPGRFSGRQFSNSRSEMNVSTLELGDSALYLCASSLVSGDTYEQYFGPGTRLTVT.

This chain joins TRBV9 and TRBJ2-2, with D possibly matching TRBD2 (6 bases). From germline, CDR1 is SGDLS and CDR2 YYNGEE. V lost 2 bases and J 4 bases, leaving 9 bases between the germline ends. The CDR3 length is 14 residues. In DNA form, the CDR3 reads TGTGCCAGCAGCGTGGGTAGCGGCACCGGGGAGCTGTTTTTT. Translation: CASSVGSGTGELFF. Full variable domain (remainder filled in from reference TRBV9 and TRBJ2-2): DSGVTQTPKHLITATGQRVTLRCSPRSGDLSVYWYQQSLDQGLQFLIQYYNGEERAKGNILERFSAQQFPDLHSELNLSSLELGDSALYFCASSVGSGTGELFFGEGSRLTVL.

The chain carries TRBV4-2 and TRBJ2-5; D is possibly TRBD2 (7 bases). Germline V lookup: CDR1 LGHNA, CDR2 YNFKEQ. The V end was cut by 4 bases, the J end by 4 bases, with 16 bases between. The CDR3 spans 15 residues. In nucleotides, the CDR3 is TGTGCCAGCAGCCGGGGCGGGGGCGGGGGAGAGACCCAGTACTTC. Protein sequence: CASSRGGGGGETQYF.

This chain uses TRBV19 with TRBJ2-7; 9 nucleotides line up with TRBD1. CDR3 size: 19 residues. Germline loops: CDR1 LNHDA, CDR2 SQIVND (reference sequence). V was pared by 9 bases and J by 1 base, with 22 bases of the junction left unmatched. For the CDR3, the DNA is TGTGCCAGCAGCCCAACCCCACAGGGGGCCGGGGGCTGGTCCTACGAGCAGTACTTC. This translates into CASSPTPQGAGGWSYEQYF.

J is TRBJ2-5 and V is TRBV20-1, with TRBD2 matching 8 bases. Per the germline V gene, CDR1 is DFQATT and CDR2 is SNEGSKA (reference sequence). This CDR3 region has 13 residues. J gave up 5 bases and V 5 bases, and 7 bases lay outside the gene matches. In DNA, the CDR3 is TGCAGTGCTGGCCCGGGAGGGGCGGAGACCCAGTACTTC. Residues: CSAGPGGAETQYF.

This clonotype was observed many times. The rearrangement joins TRBV11-2 to TRBJ1-1; D ambiguous. Trimming took 1 base from V and 7 from J, leaving 7 bases between them. The length of the CDR3 is 12 residues. CDR1 and CDR2 from the germline V gene are SGHAT and FQNNGV. CDR3 region: CASSLGRDEAFF. The CDR3 DNA reads TGTGCCAGCAGCTTAGGACGAGATGAAGCTTTCTTT.

This chain connects TRBV7-3 to TRBJ1-1; the D is unclear. Trimming cost V 5 bases and J 3 bases, with 16 bases left between them. Germline V gives CDR1 SGHTA, CDR2 FQGTGA. This CDR3 contains 15 residues. The CDR3 DNA is TGTGCCAGCAGCCCCATGGACGGGGATCACACTGAAGCTTTCTTT. Its protein product is CASSPMDGDHTEAFF.

This clonotype was seen more than once but under ten times. A much larger clonotype is one base distant, so this may be a read error. The chain has TRBV6-6 and TRBJ2-5; D is unclear. The CDR3 is made up of 12 amino acids. The germline gives CDR1 MNHNY, CDR2 SVGAGI (reference sequence). In DNA, the CDR3 is TGTGCCATCAGTTACTCCCAAGAGACCCAGTACTTC. Encoded protein: CAISYSQETQYF.

The CDR3 protein is CASSSGPQSSYNSPLHF. The CDR3 DNA follows: TGTGCCAGCAGCAGCGGACCGCAAAGCTCCTATAATTCACCCCTCCACTTT. The chain employs TRBV13 and TRBJ1-6; D ambiguous. The V end was cut by 5 bases, the J end by 0 bases, with 14 bases between. Germline V gene data show CDR1 as PRHDT and CDR2 as FYEKMQ (reference sequence). The CDR3 has 17 residues.

This clonotype was picked up many times. The chain's CDR3 is CASSVDEGDDYGYTF. CDR3 in DNA: TGTGCCAGCAGCGTAGACGAGGGCGACGACTATGGCTACACCTTC. The gene calls are TRBV9 and TRBJ1-2; D not resolved. This CDR3 is 15 amino acids long. Per the germline V gene, CDR1 is SGDLS and CDR2 is YYNGEE. V was pared by 0 bases and J by 3 bases, with 12 bases between.

The chain uses TRBV10-3 and TRBJ1-6; a possible D gene is TRBD1 (5 bases). Germline loops: CDR1 ENHRY, CDR2 SYGVKD. The germline V and J ends were trimmed by 7 bases and 4 bases, with 8 bases remaining between them. This CDR3 has 13 amino acids. The CDR3 reads CAIMGPYNSPLHF. The DNA for the CDR3 is TGTGCCATCATGGGACCGTATAATTCACCCCTCCACTTT.

This clonotype was counted between two and nine times. This rearrangement joins TRBV11-1 to TRBJ1-1; 7 nucleotides agree with TRBD1. The CDR3 extends over 14 amino acids. CDR1 is SGHAT, CDR2 FQDESV, per germline (reference sequence). V lost 3 bases, J lost 4 bases, and 5 bases stayed unmatched. The CDR3 is CASSFTTGSTEAFF. CDR3 DNA: TGTGCCAGCAGCTTTACGACAGGGAGCACTGAAGCTTTCTTT.

Details on this clonotype: This clone may be a read error of a much larger clone one base away. The rearrangement links TRBV20-1 to TRBJ2-5; D is uncertain. V was trimmed by 5 bases and J by 4 bases, leaving 5 bases between them. CDR3 length equals 10 residues. CDR1 and CDR2 (germline): DFQATT, SNEGSKA (reference sequence). CDR3 sequence: CSAFLETQYF. The DNA of the CDR3 is TGCAGTGCTTTCCTAGAGACCCAGTACTTC.

Details on this clonotype: A much more abundant neighbour one base away suggests this may be a read error. The genes are TRBV7-3 and TRBJ2-7; D is unresolved. The CDR3 sequence is 13 residues long. V was trimmed by 2 bases and J by 4 bases, leaving 9 bases between them. In germline, CDR1 is SGHTA, CDR2 FQGTGA. The CDR3, as DNA: TGTGCCAGCAGCTTATGGTCGAGATACGAGCAGTACTTC. Its protein product is CASSLWSRYEQYF. The full variable domain, rest sourced from reference TRBV7-3 and TRBJ2-7, is GAGVSQTPSNKVTEKGKYVELRCDPISGHTALYWYRQSLGQGPEFLIYFQGTGAADDSGLPNDRFFAVRPEGSVSTLKIQRTERGDSAVYLCASSLWSRYEQYFGPGTRLTVT.

V gene TRBV2 combines with J gene TRBJ1-1; no clear D. The ends were cut back, 6 bases at V and 7 bases at J, with 15 bases in the middle. CDR1 SNHLY and CDR2 FYNNEI come from the germline V gene. This CDR3 is built from 13 residues. Here the CDR3 reads CASSQDLVGEAFF. The CDR3 DNA reads as TGTGCCAGCAGCCAAGATCTTGTCGGTGAAGCTTTCTTT.

This clonotype was counted many times. The chain couples TRBV7-2 to TRBJ1-2, with no clear D. This CDR3 spans 12 amino acids. CDR1 and CDR2 (germline): SGHTA, FQGNSA. V lost 2 bases and J 5 bases, leaving 6 bases between the germline ends. For the CDR3, the DNA is TGTGCCAGCAGCTTACTGGGTTATGGCTACACCTTC. The encoded protein is CASSLLGYGYTF.

This chain connects TRBV20-1 to TRBJ2-7; TRBD1 matches 8 bases. The CDR3 sequence is 13 residues long. V shed 1 base, J shed 7 bases, and the junction held 6 bases outside the gene matches. Germline V lookup: CDR1 DFQATT, CDR2 SNEGSKA (reference sequence). The CDR3 DNA follows: TGCAGTGCTAGAGGTCAGGGGGCGGGTGAGCAGTACTTC. Translation: CSARGQGAGEQYF.

This clonotype occurred many times. The chain is built from TRBV7-3 and TRBJ2-2; the match to TRBD2 covers 8 bases. This CDR3 spans 15 amino acids. V shed 5 bases, J shed 5 bases, and the junction held 7 bases outside the gene matches. Germline lookup yields CDR1 SGHTA and CDR2 FQGTGA. CDR3: CASSPAGARTGELFF. The CDR3 DNA reads as TGTGCCAGCAGCCCAGCGGGGGCCAGGACCGGGGAGCTGTTTTTT.

Details on this clonotype: Lacking the conserved final phenylalanine or tryptophan, this CDR3 likely reflects a read error. This rearrangement joins TRBV2 to TRBJ2-5, with unresolved D. Germline assignment: CDR1 SNHLY and CDR2 FYNNEI. The V end lost 5 bases, the J end lost 4 bases, and 20 bases lay between the germline ends. The CDR3 has 16 amino acids. CDR3 loop: CASSYSIGRKGETQYL. The CDR3 nucleotides are TGTGCCAGCAGTTACTCGATAGGTAGGAAAGGAGAGACCCAGTACCTC.

The table lists this clonotype with a few counts. Sequence at one end of the junction differs from germline and may be a read error. The J gene is TRBJ1-2, the V gene TRBV29-1; D not resolved. The CDR3 covers 14 residues. Germline lookup yields CDR1 SQVTM and CDR2 ANQGSEA. The CDR3 is CASGRDTPNYGYTF. The DNA of the CDR3 is TGTGCCAGCGGAAGAGACACCCCGAACTATGGCTACACCTTC.

Points on this clonotype: The junction departs from the called germline gene at one end, perhaps through a read error. This chain links TRBV11-2 with TRBJ2-7; D might be TRBD2 (6 bases). The CDR3 has 14 amino acids. Germline CDR1 is SGHAT and CDR2 is FQNNGV. The CDR3 here is CASRAGLGAYEQYF. CDR3 DNA sequence: TGCGCCAGCAGGGCGGGACTGGGGGCCTACGAGCAGTACTTC.

This clonotype was detected a few times. The V and J genes are TRBV6-5 and TRBJ1-4; D is uncertain. CDR3 length: 14 residues. Trimming stripped 7 bases from V and 3 bases from J, with 12 bases between. Germline assignment: CDR1 MNHEY and CDR2 SVGAGI. This CDR3 reads CASTQLGSNEKLFF. CDR3 DNA: TGTGCCAGCACCCAACTCGGATCTAATGAAAAACTGTTTTTT.

This clonotype was detected a few times. The V call is TRBV20-1, the J call TRBJ2-7; 8 bases are shared with TRBD2. The V and J ends lost 5 bases and 0 bases, in that order; junction bases with no gene match: 6. Germline values: CDR1 DFQATT, CDR2 SNEGSKA (reference sequence). The CDR3 length is 14 residues. The CDR3 protein is CSAGIAGSSYEQYF. The CDR3 DNA sequence: TGCAGTGCTGGTATAGCGGGAAGCTCCTACGAGCAGTACTTC.

This clonotype was recorded at least ten times. The genes are TRBV7-9 and TRBJ2-5; D unclear. The CDR3 sequence is 13 residues long. Germline V gene data show CDR1 as SEHNR and CDR2 as FQNEAQ (reference sequence). V was pared by 4 bases and J by 5 bases, with 11 bases between. DNA for the CDR3: TGTGCCAGCAGCTCCCACGCCATGGAGACCCAGTACTTC. It yields the protein CASSSHAMETQYF.

The table lists this clonotype with a few counts. The chain uses TRBV2 and TRBJ2-2; unclear D gene. The CDR3 sequence is 15 residues long. Germline CDR1 SNHLY, CDR2 FYNNEI. V was cut by 5 bases and J by 7 bases, with 17 bases left in between. The CDR3 region is CASSLSPLVNGELFF. CDR3 in DNA: TGTGCCAGCAGTCTATCCCCCCTTGTCAACGGGGAGCTGTTTTTT.